The clone carrying this TCR beta chain has a handful of counts. Its antigen remains unidentified. This could be a read error, since a much larger clone is one nucleotide away. The V gene lost 3 bases and the J gene lost 6 bases, with 15 bases spanning the gap. The CDR3 runs 14 residues. The sample comes from a study of identical twins. Study-level points and caveats: Recombination models fit unrelated individuals' TCR alpha sharing but underestimated twins'. Zero-insertion analyses were open to partial confounding by invariant MAIT and iNKT cells. The authors drew conclusions from cross-sectional statistical analysis rather than following the same donors.

Using its own MiXCR run on the 5' RACE reads, TCRdb lists one record per CDR3 protein. The data contain 210,000 or so distinct CDR3 sequences, less than 8% of them singletons. The same data also went into a second study, on yellow fever vaccine responses in identical twins. This second study says: Twins reportedly had a vaccine T cell response that seemed partly convergent, partly personalized.

The gene calls are TRBV12-3 or TRBV12-4 and TRBJ2-7; tentatively, D is TRBD1 or TRBD2 (7 bases each). The sample consisted of memory (CD45RO+) T cells sorted from blood. The sequence came from a woman younger than 30 in good health. The DNA of the CDR3 is TGTGCCAGCAGTTTGCTGCAGGGGGGGTCCGAGCAGTACTTC. Residues: CASSLLQGGSEQYF.